This TCR beta chain is from a study of blood T cell repertoires in COVID-19. In the study overall: The United States, Italy and Spain supplied acute and convalescent COVID-19 samples. Sources were T cells, B-cell-depleted T cells, or PBMCs; the material itself was cDNA or gDNA.

Original methodology: The authors estimated nucleated cell counts from reference gene primer amplification. Profiled with immunoSEQ multiplex PCR; TCRdb holds only in-frame clones, not every one. V, J and clone size reflect that table, while D and trimming were determined from the DNA. This sample yields around 100,000 clones, of which 84% are seen a single time; 8.5% to 10% belongs to the top ten. This clone appeared a few times. V lost 5 bases, J lost 1 base, and 17 bases lay in between. The CDR3 has 16 amino acids. Germline lookup yields CDR1 MDHEN and CDR2 SYDVKM. The sequence was collected from a middle-aged man with active or convalescent COVID-19. The J gene is TRBJ1-2, the V gene TRBV28; TRBD1 is a possible D gene (6 bases). Sequencing input: peripheral blood. The CDR3 sequence is CASSPPGTLFNYGYTF. The CDR3, as DNA: TGTGCCAGCAGTCCCCCCGGGACACTCTTTAACTATGGCTACACCTTC.